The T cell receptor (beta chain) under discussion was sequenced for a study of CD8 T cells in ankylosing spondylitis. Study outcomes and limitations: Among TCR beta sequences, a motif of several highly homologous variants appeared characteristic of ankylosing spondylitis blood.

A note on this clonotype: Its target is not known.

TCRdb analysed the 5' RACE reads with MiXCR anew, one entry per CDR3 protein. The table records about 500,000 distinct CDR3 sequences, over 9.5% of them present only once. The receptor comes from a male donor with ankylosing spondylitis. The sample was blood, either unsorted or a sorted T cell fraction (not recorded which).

CDR3 DNA: TGTGCCAGCAGCCTGCTGTTGGCGGGAGCATATGAGCAGTTCTTC. Its translation: CASSLLLAGAYEQFF. The V and J genes are TRBV11-3 and TRBJ2-1; 7 positions agree with TRBD2. Germline CDR1 is SGHNT and CDR2 is YENEEA. The CDR3 spans 15 residues. The V segment lost 5 bases and the J segment 8 bases; nucleotides outside the gene matches: 12.